Listed here are 17 T cell receptor beta chains from one sample, sequenced in a study of blood T cell repertoires in COVID-19. Here immunoSEQ multiplex PCR was the method, and the copy in TCRdb shows in-frame clones only, minus some. The data contain approximately 110,000 clones, 80% to 90% of them seen just once; the ten biggest clones take up around 2.2%. The sample taken for sequencing was peripheral blood. The source of these receptors is a human donor in a cohort sampled during active COVID-19.

CDR3: CSVARDTQYF. CDR3 bases: TGCAGCGTGGCAAGAGATACGCAGTATTTT. This rearrangement joins TRBV29-1 to TRBJ2-3; D unresolved. Germline CDR1 SQVTM, CDR2 ANQGSEA. Trimming took 6 bases from V and 5 from J, leaving 6 bases between them. The CDR3 is 10 residues long.

This rearrangement joins TRBV18 to TRBJ2-7; 14 nucleotides match TRBD2. The junction had 2 bases not matched to a gene; V was cut back by 3 bases and J by 4 bases. Germline assignment: CDR1 KGHSH and CDR2 LQKENI. This CDR3 is built from 15 residues. The CDR3, as DNA: TGTGCCAGCTCACCCGGGACTAGCGGGAGTTACGAGCAGTACTTC. This encodes CASSPGTSGSYEQYF.

The CDR3 DNA is TGTGCCAGCAGTGAACTGATGGACAGAGAGACCAGAAACATTCAGTACTTC. Translating it yields CASSELMDRETRNIQYF. The J gene is TRBJ2-4, the V gene TRBV2; TRBD1 might be the D (6 bases). Germline CDR1 SNHLY, CDR2 FYNNEI. This CDR3 is 17 amino acids long. The V end was cut by 2 bases, the J end by 6 bases, with 20 bases between.

The chain uses TRBV2 and TRBJ2-1; D might be TRBD2 (5 bases). This CDR3 contains 13 residues. Germline CDR1 is SNHLY and CDR2 is FYNNEI. Trimming took 3 bases from V and 9 from J, leaving 12 bases between them. The CDR3 DNA reads TGTGCCAGCAGTGAGGACTTATTGGGTGAGCAGTTCTTC. Amino acid sequence: CASSEDLLGEQFF.

The chain employs TRBV4-1 and TRBJ2-1; 7 nucleotides agree with TRBD2. This CDR3 contains 18 residues. Looked up from germline, CDR1 is MGHRA and CDR2 is YSYEKL. The V and J ends lost 0 bases and 3 bases, in that order; junction bases with no gene match: 11. CDR3 loop: CASSQDLRRLADYNEQFF. The CDR3 bases are TGCGCCAGCAGCCAAGATCTCCGACGGCTAGCGGACTACAATGAGCAGTTCTTC.

This clone appeared once. The genes are TRBV5-4 and TRBJ2-3, with a tentative D call TRBD1 (6 bases). Between the trimmed V and J ends, which lost 4 bases and 2 bases, there was a span of 11 bases. There are 14 residues in the CDR3. CDR1 and CDR2 from the germline V gene are SGHNT and YYREEE (reference sequence). The CDR3 bases are TGTGCCAGCAGCCAGGACAGATCCACAGATACGCAGTATTTT. Its translation: CASSQDRSTDTQYF. Full variable domain (missing parts from reference TRBV5-4 and TRBJ2-3): ETGVTQSPTHLIKTRGQQVTLRCSSQSGHNTVSWYQQALGQGPQFIFQYYREEENGRGNFPPRFSGLQFPNYSSELNVNALELDDSALYLCASSQDRSTDTQYFGPGTRLTVL.

The rearrangement joins TRBV5-8 to TRBJ2-1, with 10 bases lining up with TRBD2. From germline, CDR1 is SGHTS and CDR2 YDEGEE. V was pared by 4 bases and J by 4 bases, with 8 bases of the junction left unmatched. The CDR3 sequence is 16 residues long. In DNA form, the CDR3 reads TGTGCCAGCAGCAGTAGCGGGGGGACCCAATACAATGAGCAGTTCTTC. Translation: CASSSSGGTQYNEQFF.

Comments on this clone: At one end the junction does not follow the germline gene, possibly because of a read error. The chain has TRBV12-3 or TRBV12-4 and TRBJ1-2; 9 nucleotides line up with TRBD1. The CDR3 totals 12 residues. CDR3 protein: CASSLASQGASF. CDR3 DNA: TGTGCCAGCAGTTTGGCGTCACAGGGGGCCAGCTTC.

The table lists this clone with a count of one. The chain employs TRBV5-1 and TRBJ2-7, with TRBD2 matching over 10 bases. With V trimmed by 0 bases and J by 5 bases, 5 bases remained unmatched. Germline-derived CDR1 and CDR2 are SGHRS and YFSETQ. The length of the CDR3 is 15 residues. DNA of the CDR3: TGCGCCAGCAGCTTGGGAGCGGGGGGGCCGGACGAGCAGTACTTC. This sequence encodes CASSLGAGGPDEQYF.

The CDR3 loop is CASSIDRGQPSGANVLTF. In DNA form, the CDR3 reads TGTGCCAGTAGTATAGATCGGGGACAGCCTTCTGGGGCCAACGTCCTGACTTTC. The genes are TRBV19 and TRBJ2-6, with 7 nucleotides matching TRBD1. The CDR3 runs to 18 residues. After removal of 0 bases from V and 1 base from J, the junction contained 6 bases not matched to a gene. Germline V gene sequence: CDR1 LNHDA, CDR2 SQIVND (reference sequence).

For this clone: Additional DNA sequences in this sample encode the identical CDR3. J is TRBJ2-7 and V is TRBV18; 11 bases map to TRBD1. Germline-derived CDR1 and CDR2 are KGHSH and LQKENI. CDR3 length equals 14 residues. V was clipped by 3 bases and J by 5 bases; unmatched bases: 3. The CDR3 spells CASSPGTGGDEQYF. The CDR3 DNA sequence: TGTGCCAGCTCACCCGGGACAGGGGGGGACGAGCAGTACTTC.

The chain is built from TRBV4-1 and TRBJ1-1, with 9 bases that match TRBD1. Germline V gene sequence: CDR1 MGHRA, CDR2 YSYEKL. V was pared by 1 base and J by 3 bases, with 15 bases of the junction left unmatched. The CDR3 is made up of 19 amino acids. In DNA, the CDR3 is TGCGCCAGCAGCCAAGTTCTTGAAACAGGGGGCCCTTCGGACACTGAAGCTTTCTTT. Protein: CASSQVLETGGPSDTEAFF.

This clone was seen once. The chain combines TRBV7-2 with TRBJ2-7; 7 nucleotides align to TRBD2. Germline CDR1 and CDR2: SGHTA and FQGNSA. This CDR3 spans 15 amino acids. V shed 3 bases, J shed 5 bases, and the junction held 10 bases outside the gene matches. In DNA, the CDR3 is TGTGCCAGCAGCTTGATCGGGGGGTTTGGGGACGAGCAGTACTTC. Amino acid sequence: CASSLIGGFGDEQYF.

The chain recombines TRBV9 with TRBJ1-2; weak D call: TRBD1 (5 bases). Trimming removed 2 bases from V and 4 bases from J, with 12 bases in between. The V gene's germline CDR1 is SGDLS and CDR2 YYNGEE. CDR3 size: 14 residues. The CDR3 sequence: CASSVAGPTYGYTF. CDR3 coding DNA: TGTGCCAGCAGCGTCGCAGGGCCGACCTATGGCTACACCTTC.

V usage is TRBV7-2 and J usage is TRBJ2-3; D is perhaps TRBD2 (6 bases). CDR3 length: 16 residues. Trimming shortened V by 1 base and J by 4 bases, and 15 bases separated the two germline ends. Germline V lookup: CDR1 SGHTA, CDR2 FQGNSA. The CDR3 bases are TGTGCCAGCAGCTTAGTGCCGGGGGTTGTGGCAGATACGCAGTATTTT. It translates to CASSLVPGVVADTQYF.

The CDR3 DNA reads TGCACCAGCAGCCAAGGGGGGGACAGGGTAGACGAAAAACTGTTTTTT. Translating it yields CTSSQGGDRVDEKLFF. The chain recombines TRBV1 with TRBJ1-4; TRBD1, the D gene given by the table, was not confirmed from the DNA. TRBV1 is a pseudogene segment. This CDR3 region has 16 residues.

This chain connects TRBV18 to TRBJ1-5; unclear D gene. CDR1 KGHSH and CDR2 LQKENI come from the germline V gene. Trimming took 3 bases from V and 1 from J, leaving 7 bases between them. This CDR3 is 14 amino acids long. CDR3: CASSPISSNQPQHF. The CDR3 DNA follows: TGTGCCAGCTCACCCATTAGCAGCAATCAGCCCCAGCATTTT.